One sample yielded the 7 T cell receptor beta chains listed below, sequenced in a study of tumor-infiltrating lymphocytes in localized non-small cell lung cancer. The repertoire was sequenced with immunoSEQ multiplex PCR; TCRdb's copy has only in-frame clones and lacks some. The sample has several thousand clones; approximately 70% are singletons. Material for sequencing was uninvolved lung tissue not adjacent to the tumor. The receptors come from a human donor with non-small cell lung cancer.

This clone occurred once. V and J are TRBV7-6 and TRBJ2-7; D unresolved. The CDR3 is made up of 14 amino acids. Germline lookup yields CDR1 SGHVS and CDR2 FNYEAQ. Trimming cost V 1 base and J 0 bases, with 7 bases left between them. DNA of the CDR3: TGTGCCAGCAGCTTAGGGCCGGGCTCCTACGAGCAGTACTTC. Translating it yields CASSLGPGSYEQYF.

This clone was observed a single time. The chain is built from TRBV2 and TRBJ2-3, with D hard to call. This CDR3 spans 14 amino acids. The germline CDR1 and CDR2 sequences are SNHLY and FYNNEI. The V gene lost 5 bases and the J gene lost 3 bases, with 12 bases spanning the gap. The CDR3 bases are TGTGCCAGCAGTCCTAAACCAGAAACAGATACGCAGTATTTT. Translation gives CASSPKPETDTQYF.

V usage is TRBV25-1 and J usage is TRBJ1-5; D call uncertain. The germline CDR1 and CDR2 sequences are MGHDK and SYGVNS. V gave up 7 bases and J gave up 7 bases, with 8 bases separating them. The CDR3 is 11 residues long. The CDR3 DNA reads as TGTGCCAGCACCGGGGTCCAGCCCCAGCATTTT. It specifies CASTGVQPQHF.

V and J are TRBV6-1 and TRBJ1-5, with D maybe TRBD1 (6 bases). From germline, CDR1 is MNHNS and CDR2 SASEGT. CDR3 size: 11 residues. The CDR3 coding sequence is TGTGGCGGGGGCACGGGGCAGCCCCAGCATTTT. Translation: CGGGTGQPQHF.

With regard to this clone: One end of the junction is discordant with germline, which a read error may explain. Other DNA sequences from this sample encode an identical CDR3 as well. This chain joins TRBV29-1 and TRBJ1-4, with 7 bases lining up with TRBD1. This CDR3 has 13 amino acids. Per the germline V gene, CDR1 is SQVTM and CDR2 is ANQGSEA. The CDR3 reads CSFTRQGWEKLFF. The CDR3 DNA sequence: TGCAGCTTCACCAGACAGGGATGGGAAAAGCTGTTTTTT.

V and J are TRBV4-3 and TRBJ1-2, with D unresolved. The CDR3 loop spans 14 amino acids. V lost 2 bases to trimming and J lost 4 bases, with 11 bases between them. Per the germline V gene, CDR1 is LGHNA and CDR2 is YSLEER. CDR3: CASSQTYSSYGYTF. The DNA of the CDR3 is TGCGCCAGCAGCCAAACGTACAGTTCCTATGGCTACACCTTC.

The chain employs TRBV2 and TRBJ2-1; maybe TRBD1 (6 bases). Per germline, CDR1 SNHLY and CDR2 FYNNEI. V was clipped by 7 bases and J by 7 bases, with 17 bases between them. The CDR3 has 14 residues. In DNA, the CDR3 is TGTGCCAGCAAAGAACAGGGTCCCGGTAATGAGCAGTTCTTC. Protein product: CASKEQGPGNEQFF. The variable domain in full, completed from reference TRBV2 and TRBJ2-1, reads EPEVTQTPSHQVTQMGQEVILRCVPISNHLYFYWYRQILGQKVEFLVSFYNNEISEKSEIFDDQFSVERPDGSNFTLKIRSTKLEDSAMYFCASKEQGPGNEQFFGPGTRLTVL.